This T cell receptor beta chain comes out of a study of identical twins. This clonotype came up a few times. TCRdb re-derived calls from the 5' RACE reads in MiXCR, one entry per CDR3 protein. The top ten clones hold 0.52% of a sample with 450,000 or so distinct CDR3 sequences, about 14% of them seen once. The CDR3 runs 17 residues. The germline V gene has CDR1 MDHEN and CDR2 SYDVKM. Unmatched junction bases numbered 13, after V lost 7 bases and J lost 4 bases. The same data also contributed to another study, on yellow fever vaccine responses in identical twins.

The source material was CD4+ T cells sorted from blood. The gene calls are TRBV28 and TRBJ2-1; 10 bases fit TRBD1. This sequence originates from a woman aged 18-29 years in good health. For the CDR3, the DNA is TGTGCCAGCACCGAACCCGGGACAGGGGTTTTTTACAATGAGCAGTTCTTC. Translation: CASTEPGTGVFYNEQFF.